Below, 32 T cell receptor beta chains from the same sample are listed, as sequenced in a study of blood T cell repertoires in COVID-19. Data came from immunoSEQ multiplex PCR; TCRdb stores just in-frame clones and leaves some out. This sample carries hundreds of thousands of clones, around 87% of them seen once, and the ten largest clones take 1%. The sequenced sample consisted of PBMCs or T cells enriched from blood (not recorded which). The origin of the receptors is a man aged 18 to 29 who had recovered from COVID-19.

This rearrangement joins TRBV9 to TRBJ2-1; TRBD2 matches 7 bases. V shed 2 bases and J 2 bases; nucleotides not matched to a gene: 7. Germline CDR1 and CDR2: SGDLS and YYNGEE. The CDR3 extends over 16 amino acids. CDR3 coding DNA: TGTGCCAGCAGCGTGGGGCGGGAGAGGACCTACAATGAGCAGTTCTTC. This codes for CASSVGRERTYNEQFF.

This chain joins TRBV5-1 and TRBJ2-1, with D perhaps matching TRBD2 (5 bases). V was trimmed by 3 bases and J by 5 bases, leaving 18 bases between them. Germline CDR1 reads SGHRS; CDR2 reads YFSETQ. There are 16 residues in the CDR3. CDR3 residues: CASSYTRLARDNEQFF. The CDR3 coding sequence is TGCGCCAGCAGCTACACCCGTCTAGCTAGGGACAATGAGCAGTTCTTC.

V is TRBV11-2 and J is TRBJ2-3; perhaps TRBD1 as D (5 bases). CDR3 length equals 13 residues. The germline V and J ends were trimmed by 1 base and 5 bases, with 7 bases remaining between them. Germline V gene lookup returns CDR1 SGHAT and CDR2 FQNNGV. CDR3 nucleotide sequence: TGTGCCAGCAGCTTAGTTCAGGGAGATACGCAGTATTTT. Its translation: CASSLVQGDTQYF.

The chain couples TRBV4-2 to TRBJ2-1; D is unresolved. Trimming left V 0 bases short and J 10 bases short, with 13 bases between. The CDR3 is 14 amino acids. Germline V CDR1 and CDR2: LGHNA, YNFKEQ. The CDR3 loop is CASSQDPITREQFF. CDR3 coding DNA: TGTGCCAGCAGCCAAGATCCCATCACCCGGGAGCAGTTCTTC.

This clone was observed once. This rearrangement joins TRBV11-1 to TRBJ2-7, with a tentative D call TRBD2 (5 bases). The CDR3 consists of 13 residues. Per germline, CDR1 SGHAT and CDR2 FQDESV (reference sequence). The ends were cut back, 5 bases at V and 6 bases at J, with 14 bases in the middle. This chain's CDR3 is CASSTDLASEQYF. The DNA for the CDR3 is TGTGCCAGCAGCACCGATCTAGCCTCCGAGCAGTACTTC.

The chain has TRBV6-5 and TRBJ1-5, with 10 bases identical to TRBD1. Germline-derived CDR1 and CDR2 are MNHEY and SVGAGI. CDR3 length: 15 residues. Trimming removed 5 bases from V and 6 bases from J; junction bases left unmatched: 7. CDR3 amino acids: CASSQRTGGVQPQHF. CDR3 bases: TGTGCCAGCAGTCAGAGGACAGGGGGAGTTCAGCCCCAGCATTTT.

This clone was seen only a few times. The chain links TRBV7-8 to TRBJ2-2; 12 positions match TRBD2. Germline lookup yields CDR1 SGHVS and CDR2 FQNEAQ. V trimming: 2 bases; J trimming: 7 bases; junction bases outside the gene matches: 11. This CDR3 region has 18 residues. Here the CDR3 reads CASSLRTSGASNGGELFF. The DNA for the CDR3 is TGTGCCAGCAGCTTACGGACTAGCGGGGCATCCAACGGCGGGGAGCTGTTTTTT.

V is TRBV7-3 and J is TRBJ2-5, with TRBD1 matching over 12 bases. This CDR3 spans 16 amino acids. The J segment lost 4 bases and the V segment lost 5 bases, leaving 8 bases of the junction unmatched. Germline CDR1 SGHTA, CDR2 FQGTGA. Here the CDR3 DNA reads TGTGCCAGCAGCGACAACACGGGACAGGGGGCAGAGACCCAGTACTTC. As protein: CASSDNTGQGAETQYF.

The chain couples TRBV4-3 to TRBJ1-6; no definite D call. The CDR3 covers 16 residues. Germline V gene lookup returns CDR1 LGHNA and CDR2 YSLEER. V shed 8 bases and J shed 0 bases, with 14 bases lying between them. CDR3 region: CASRREDFSYNSPLHF. The CDR3 DNA reads as TGCGCCAGCCGCCGCGAGGATTTCTCCTATAATTCACCCCTCCACTTT.

The gene calls are TRBV12-3 or TRBV12-4 and TRBJ1-1, with TRBD1 matching 7 bases. V shed 5 bases, J shed 11 bases, and the junction held 11 bases outside the gene matches. The length of the CDR3 is 13 residues. In DNA form, the CDR3 reads TGTGCCAGCAGTCAGACAGGGACTTCGTGGGCTTTCTTT. Translating gives CASSQTGTSWAFF.

This chain connects TRBV27 to TRBJ2-7; D is unclear. Germline V gene lookup returns CDR1 MNHEY and CDR2 SMNVEV (reference sequence). V lost 5 bases and J lost 0, with 11 bases in between. The CDR3 extends over 14 amino acids. The DNA for the CDR3 is TGTGCCAGCAGTCCCCGGGTGAGCTCCTACGAGCAGTACTTC. Amino acids: CASSPRVSSYEQYF.

The CDR3 here is CASSRTDNYGYTF. The CDR3 DNA reads as TGTGCCAGCAGCCGGACAGACAACTATGGCTACACCTTC. This chain joins TRBV11-2 and TRBJ1-2; D might be TRBD1 (6 bases). V dropped 5 bases and J dropped 2 bases, with 9 bases sitting between them. The CDR3 covers 13 residues. CDR1 and CDR2 from the germline V gene are SGHAT and FQNNGV.

The rearrangement uses TRBV6-5 and TRBJ2-5, with 9 nucleotides matching TRBD1. Germline V gene lookup returns CDR1 MNHEY and CDR2 SVGAGI. This CDR3 has 14 residues. Trimming removed 5 bases from V and 2 bases from J; junction bases left unmatched: 3. CDR3 region: CASSKTGGQETQYF. In nucleotides, the CDR3 is TGTGCCAGCAGTAAGACAGGGGGACAAGAGACCCAGTACTTC.

The chain joins TRBV4-1 to TRBJ1-1, with D possibly TRBD1 on 6 matching bases. Trimming took off 4 bases at V and 1 base at J, with 16 bases between the two ends. This CDR3 comprises 16 residues. Germline lookup yields CDR1 MGHRA and CDR2 YSYEKL. The CDR3 sequence: CASSRTGYVENTEAFF. The DNA of the CDR3 is TGCGCCAGCAGCCGAACAGGGTATGTAGAGAACACTGAAGCTTTCTTT.

The V gene is TRBV29-1, the J gene TRBJ1-2; 8 nucleotides match TRBD1. V dropped 7 bases and J dropped 7; count of bases not matched to a gene: 8. CDR1 is SQVTM, CDR2 ANQGSEA, per germline. This CDR3 contains 12 residues. The chain's CDR3 is CSGQTGEGGYTF. The CDR3 bases are TGCAGCGGGCAGACAGGGGAGGGTGGCTACACCTTC.

V usage is TRBV6-5 and J usage is TRBJ1-5; tentatively, D is TRBD1 (6 bases). The CDR3 is 14 residues long. V lost 6 bases and J 4 bases, leaving 13 bases between the germline ends. Germline V gene sequence: CDR1 MNHEY, CDR2 SVGAGI. CDR3 protein: CASRGGPANQPQHF. The DNA for the CDR3 is TGTGCCAGCAGAGGGGGTCCCGCAAATCAGCCCCAGCATTTT.

This chain uses TRBV4-3 with TRBJ2-1; 11 bases are shared with TRBD2. Trimming removed 1 base from V and 8 bases from J; junction bases left unmatched: 7. The CDR3 has 16 residues. The germline gives CDR1 LGHNA, CDR2 YSLEER. The CDR3, as DNA: TGCGCCAGCAGCCAAGGCCTAGCGGGAGGAGGGTATGAGCAGTTCTTC. Translating gives CASSQGLAGGGYEQFF.

CDR3 loop: CASSQDFTGYTF. Written as DNA, the CDR3 is TGTGCCAGCAGCCAAGATTTTACAGGGTACACCTTC. The J gene is TRBJ1-2, the V gene TRBV14; the D gene is possibly TRBD1 (6 bases). From germline, CDR1 is SGHDN and CDR2 FVKESK. V was pared by 0 bases and J by 11 bases, with 10 bases between. The CDR3 sequence is 12 residues long.

The gene calls are TRBV13 and TRBJ1-2; TRBD1 might be the D (5 bases). The ends were cut back, 3 bases at V and 8 bases at J, with 16 bases in the middle. The V gene's germline CDR1 is PRHDT and CDR2 FYEKMQ (reference sequence). There are 14 residues in the CDR3. DNA of the CDR3: TGTGCCAGCAGCTTCCCTACGGGGGACGAAGGCTACACCTTC. Protein sequence: CASSFPTGDEGYTF.

This clone was counted once. The chain has TRBV25-1 and TRBJ1-2; the match to TRBD1 covers 7 bases. The germline gives CDR1 MGHDK, CDR2 SYGVNS. This CDR3 spans 16 amino acids. V was pared by 4 bases and J by 4 bases, with 12 bases of the junction left unmatched. In nucleotides, the CDR3 is TGTGCCAGCAGTGGATACAGGGGAGGGGGACTCTATGGCTACACCTTC. Translated: CASSGYRGGGLYGYTF.

The chain links TRBV2 to TRBJ2-2; 10 bases fit TRBD2. Germline V gene sequence: CDR1 SNHLY, CDR2 FYNNEI. Trimming took 8 bases from V and 5 from J; bases not matched to a gene: 5. CDR3 size: 14 residues. The CDR3, as DNA: TGTGCCAGCCTTGGACTAGCGGCTACCGGGGAGCTGTTTTTT. Translation gives CASLGLAATGELFF.

Worth noting for this clone: Other DNA sequences in this sample translate to the same CDR3. V gene TRBV19 combines with J gene TRBJ2-1; D is possibly TRBD2 (6 bases). The CDR3 length is 14 residues. V gave up 1 base and J gave up 4 bases, with 8 bases separating them. Germline lookup yields CDR1 LNHDA and CDR2 SQIVND (reference sequence). CDR3 residues: CASSIAGAYNEQFF. The DNA of the CDR3 is TGTGCCAGTAGTATAGCGGGAGCTTACAATGAGCAGTTCTTC.

The chain carries TRBV5-1 and TRBJ2-3; D is undetermined. With 0 bases removed from V and 5 bases from J, the gap between germline ends came to 4 bases. Looked up from germline, CDR1 is SGHRS and CDR2 is YFSETQ. The CDR3 has 12 residues. Written as DNA, the CDR3 is TGCGCCAGCAGCTTGGCCGGAGATACGCAGTATTTT. Protein: CASSLAGDTQYF.

This clone was seen once. The J gene is TRBJ1-3, the V gene TRBV2, with TRBD1 identical over 7 bases. V trimming: 5 bases; J trimming: 0 bases; junction bases outside the gene matches: 10. Germline V gene lookup returns CDR1 SNHLY and CDR2 FYNNEI. The CDR3 has 17 amino acids. The CDR3 DNA is TGTGCCAGCAGTCGCCCGGGACAGAAACTCTCTGGAAACACCATATATTTT. It translates to CASSRPGQKLSGNTIYF.

This clone has a single count. The J gene is TRBJ1-2, the V gene TRBV3-1 (or the pseudogene TRBV3-2), with TRBD1 as a possible D gene (6 bases). The germline V and J ends were trimmed by 3 bases and 3 bases, with 20 bases remaining between them. The CDR3 totals 17 residues. From germline, CDR1 is LGHDT and CDR2 YNNKEL (reference sequence). This CDR3 is CASSQGRTRHRDYGYTF. The CDR3 DNA is TGTGCCAGCAGCCAGGGACGAACTCGCCACAGGGACTATGGCTACACCTTC.

The V call is TRBV2, the J call TRBJ1-5; maybe TRBD1 (5 bases). Germline CDR1 is SNHLY and CDR2 is FYNNEI. V shed 4 bases and J shed 6 bases, with 13 bases lying between them. This CDR3 comprises 14 residues. For the CDR3, the DNA is TGTGCCAGCAGTGTGGGAGGGGCAGGTCAGCCCCAGCATTTT. The encoded protein is CASSVGGAGQPQHF.

The chain joins TRBV5-1 to TRBJ2-3, with D possibly matching TRBD2 (5 bases). Trimming removed 0 bases from V and 0 bases from J, with 8 bases in between. The CDR3 is 15 amino acids. Germline assignment: CDR1 SGHRS and CDR2 YFSETQ. The CDR3 region is CASSLVERSTDTQYF. CDR3 DNA: TGCGCCAGCAGCTTGGTAGAGCGGAGCACAGATACGCAGTATTTT. Full variable domain (rest looked up from reference TRBV5-1 and TRBJ2-3): KAGVTQTPRYLIKTRGQQVTLSCSPISGHRSVSWYQQTPGQGLQFLFEYFSETQRNKGNFPGRFSGRQFSNSRSEMNVSTLELGDSALYLCASSLVERSTDTQYFGPGTRLTVL.

In this sample, this clone turned up a few times. This specimen includes other DNA sequences encoding the same CDR3. The rearrangement joins TRBV2 to TRBJ1-1, with D possibly TRBD1 on 5 matching bases. The CDR3 has 13 amino acids. V was shortened by 3 bases and J by 4 bases, with 9 bases between the two germline ends. Germline V CDR1 and CDR2: SNHLY, FYNNEI. The CDR3 loop reads CASSERRGTEAFF. The CDR3 DNA is TGTGCCAGCAGTGAGAGGAGGGGCACTGAAGCTTTCTTT.

This clone was detected only a few times. The chain has TRBV6-5 and TRBJ2-1; 9 bases fit TRBD2. CDR3 length: 15 amino acids. Germline assignment: CDR1 MNHEY and CDR2 SVGAGI. V was clipped by 10 bases and J by 4 bases; unmatched bases: 11. The CDR3 spells CATTGGRAGYNEQFF. The CDR3 region has the DNA TGTGCCACCACTGGCGGGAGGGCCGGGTACAATGAGCAGTTCTTC.

The J gene is TRBJ1-5, the V gene TRBV4-2; D gene ambiguous. CDR3 length: 15 residues. CDR1 is LGHNA and CDR2 is YNFKEQ in the germline V gene. Trimming stripped 1 base from V and 7 bases from J, with 14 bases between. In DNA form, the CDR3 reads TGTGCCAGCAGCCAAGTTTTGCGGGTAGCGCAGCCCCAGCATTTT. Translation: CASSQVLRVAQPQHF.

This chain connects TRBV5-6 to TRBJ1-4; TRBD1 matches at 8 bases. CDR1 is SGHDT and CDR2 is YYEEEE in the germline V gene. The CDR3 spans 18 residues. The J segment lost 1 base and the V segment lost 3 bases, leaving 11 bases of the junction unmatched. The CDR3 region is CASSSGGGQVITNEKLFF. Here the CDR3 DNA reads TGTGCCAGCAGCTCCGGTGGGGGACAGGTGATAACTAATGAAAAACTGTTTTTT.

The rearrangement uses TRBV28 and TRBJ2-1; 9 nucleotides agree with TRBD1. Germline V gives CDR1 MDHEN, CDR2 SYDVKM. This CDR3 comprises 14 residues. V dropped 10 bases and J dropped 6; count of bases not matched to a gene: 10. CDR3 in DNA: TGTGCCATCCCTGTGGGACAGGGTGGCAATGAGCAGTTCTTC. It yields the protein CAIPVGQGGNEQFF. Supplemented by reference TRBV28 and TRBJ2-1, the full variable domain reads DVKVTQSSRYLVKRTGEKVFLECVQDMDHENMFWYRQDPGLGLRLIYFSYDVKMKEKGDIPEGYSVSREKKERFSLILESASTNQTSMYLCAIPVGQGGNEQFFGPGTRLTVL.